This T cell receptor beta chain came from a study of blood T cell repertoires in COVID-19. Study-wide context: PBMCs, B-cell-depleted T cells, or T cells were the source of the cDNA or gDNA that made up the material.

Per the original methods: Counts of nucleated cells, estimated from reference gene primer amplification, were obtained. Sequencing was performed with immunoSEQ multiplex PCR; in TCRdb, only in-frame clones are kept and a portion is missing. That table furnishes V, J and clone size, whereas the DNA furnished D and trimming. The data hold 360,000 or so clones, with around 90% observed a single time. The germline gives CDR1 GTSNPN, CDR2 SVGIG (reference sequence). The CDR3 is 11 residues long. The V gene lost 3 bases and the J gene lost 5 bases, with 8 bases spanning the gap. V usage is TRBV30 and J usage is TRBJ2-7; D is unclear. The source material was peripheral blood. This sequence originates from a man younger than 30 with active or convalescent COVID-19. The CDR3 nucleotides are TGTGCCTGGAGGATATTAGACGAGCAGTACTTC. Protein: CAWRILDEQYF.